This paragraph reports one T cell receptor beta chain. Antigen specificity is unknown. Sequenced by immunoSEQ multiplex PCR; TCRdb stores in-frame clones only, minus some. The sample lists about 72,000 clones, 68% seen once, with 5.7% in the top ten. CDR1 is LGHNA, CDR2 YSLEER, per germline. The CDR3 is made up of 14 amino acids. With V trimmed by 3 bases and J by 12 bases, 7 bases remained unmatched. The entry originates in a study of cytotoxic CD8 clonotypes in ibrutinib-treated CLL. Turning to the study itself: By median around 69 months, 12 had progressed and some 14 stayed remitted; responses had been 2 complete and 25 or so partial. Mean yields were around 240,000 productive templates and roughly 94,000 productive rearrangements per sample. Findings of the study overall: Public clonotypes were rare and shrank or held steady on treatment. Sampling times, which were not matched between the groups, differed between sustained-remission patients and progressing patients.

The chain carries TRBV4-3 and TRBJ2-1; TRBD1 matches at 11 bases. This sequence originates from a human donor with chronic lymphocytic leukemia. The sample consisted of PBMCs, taken after 12 months of ibrutinib treatment. CDR3 sequence (DNA): TGCGCCAGCAGCCAGGGCGGACAGGGGGCTCCGCAGTTCTTC. Protein product: CASSQGGQGAPQFF.